This T cell receptor (beta chain) is from a study of blood T cell repertoires in COVID-19. Study overall: Some COVID-19 samples were acute and others convalescent; all came from the United States, Italy and Spain.

Seattle researchers signed up patients amid active infection and tracked them longitudinally. This table comes from immunoSEQ multiplex PCR, and its TCRdb copy is limited to in-frame clones, with some not included. The sample holds over 90,000 clones, about nine tenths seen once. Source material: peripheral blood. The source of this sequence is a woman aged 50 to 60 with COVID-19, enrolled during active disease.

The CDR3 protein is CASSMQGNTGELFF. Written as DNA, the CDR3 is TGTGCCAGCAGTATGCAGGGAAACACCGGGGAGCTGTTTTTT. This chain joins TRBV2 and TRBJ2-2, with TRBD1 as a possible D gene (5 bases). Germline lookup yields CDR1 SNHLY and CDR2 FYNNEI. Trimming left V 5 bases short and J 2 bases short, with 9 bases between. This CDR3 is built from 14 residues.